This section outlines one T cell receptor (beta chain) sequence together with its context. The germline V gene encodes CDR1 MDHEN and CDR2 SYDVKM. The CDR3 consists of 16 residues. V lost 1 base and J lost 3; bases outside the gene matches: 3. The sample belongs to a study of radiotherapy plus CTLA-4 blockade in lung cancer. Assay: immunoSEQ multiplex PCR; the TCRdb copy retains only in-frame clones and omits some. The sample has more than 40,000 clones; 82% are singletons. The receptor was derived from a human donor with non-small cell lung cancer who had stable disease on radiotherapy plus ipilimumab. The genes are TRBV28 and TRBJ2-1; 10 bases map to TRBD2. This specimen consisted of peripheral blood, obtained from a patient treated with radiotherapy plus ipilimumab. CDR3 in amino acids: CASSLSSGRVYNEQFF. In nucleotides, the CDR3 is TGTGCCAGCAGTTTATCGAGCGGGAGGGTCTACAATGAGCAGTTCTTC.